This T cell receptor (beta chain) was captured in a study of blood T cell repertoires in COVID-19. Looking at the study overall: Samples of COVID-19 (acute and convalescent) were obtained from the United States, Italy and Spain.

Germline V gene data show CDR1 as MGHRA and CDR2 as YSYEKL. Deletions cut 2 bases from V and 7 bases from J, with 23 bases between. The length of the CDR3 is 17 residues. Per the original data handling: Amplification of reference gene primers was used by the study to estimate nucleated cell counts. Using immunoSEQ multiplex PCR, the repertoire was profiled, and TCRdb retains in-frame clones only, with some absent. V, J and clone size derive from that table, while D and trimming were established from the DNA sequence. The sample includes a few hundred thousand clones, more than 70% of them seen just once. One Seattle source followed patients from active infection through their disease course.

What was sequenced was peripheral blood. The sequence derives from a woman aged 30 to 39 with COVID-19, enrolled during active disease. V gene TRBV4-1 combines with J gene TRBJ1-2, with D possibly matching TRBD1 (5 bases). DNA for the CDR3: TGCGCCAGCAGCCAACCTAGGGGCAGGGAAGGAGAGAGTGGCTACACCTTC. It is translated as CASSQPRGREGESGYTF.